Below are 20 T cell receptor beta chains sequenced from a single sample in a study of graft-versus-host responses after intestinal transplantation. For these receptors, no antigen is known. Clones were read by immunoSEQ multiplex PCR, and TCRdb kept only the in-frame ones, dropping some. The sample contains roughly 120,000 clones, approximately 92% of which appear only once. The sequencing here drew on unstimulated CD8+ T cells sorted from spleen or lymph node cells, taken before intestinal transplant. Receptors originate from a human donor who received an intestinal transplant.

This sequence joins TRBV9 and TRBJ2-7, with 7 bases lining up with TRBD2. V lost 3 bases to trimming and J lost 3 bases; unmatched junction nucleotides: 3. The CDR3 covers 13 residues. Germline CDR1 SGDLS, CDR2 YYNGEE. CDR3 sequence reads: CASSGSGGYEQYF. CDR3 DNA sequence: TGTGCCAGCAGCGGTTCGGGAGGCTACGAGCAGTACTTC.

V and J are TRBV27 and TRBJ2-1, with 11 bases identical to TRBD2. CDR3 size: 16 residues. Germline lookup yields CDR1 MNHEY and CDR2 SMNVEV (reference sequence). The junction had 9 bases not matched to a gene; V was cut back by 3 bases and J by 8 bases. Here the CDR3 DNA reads TGTGCCAGCAGTTTTGTAGGACTAGCGGGTCACGATGAGCAGTTCTTC. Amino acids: CASSFVGLAGHDEQFF.

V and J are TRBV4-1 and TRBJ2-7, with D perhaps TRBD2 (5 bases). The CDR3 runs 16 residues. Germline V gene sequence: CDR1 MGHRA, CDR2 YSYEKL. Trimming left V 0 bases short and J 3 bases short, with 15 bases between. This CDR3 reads CASSQEVGRPRYEQYF. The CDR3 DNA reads TGCGCCAGCAGCCAAGAGGTAGGGAGACCACGCTACGAGCAGTACTTC.

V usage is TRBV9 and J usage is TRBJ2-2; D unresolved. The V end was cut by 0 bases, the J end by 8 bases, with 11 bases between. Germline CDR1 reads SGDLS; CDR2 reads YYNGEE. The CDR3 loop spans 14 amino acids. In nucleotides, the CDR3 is TGTGCCAGCAGCGTAGGGAACTCATGGGGGGAGCTGTTTTTT. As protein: CASSVGNSWGELFF.

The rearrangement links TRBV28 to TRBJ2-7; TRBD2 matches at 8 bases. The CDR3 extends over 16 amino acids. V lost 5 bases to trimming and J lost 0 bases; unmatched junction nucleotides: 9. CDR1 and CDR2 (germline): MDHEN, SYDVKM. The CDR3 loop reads CASSTSGGLSSYEQYF. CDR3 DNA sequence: TGTGCCAGCAGTACTAGCGGAGGTCTCAGCTCCTACGAGCAGTACTTC.

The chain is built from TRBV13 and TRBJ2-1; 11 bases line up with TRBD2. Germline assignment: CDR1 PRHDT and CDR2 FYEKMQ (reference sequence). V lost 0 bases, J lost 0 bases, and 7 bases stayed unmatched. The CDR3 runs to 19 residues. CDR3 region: CASSLGLGLAESSYNEQFF. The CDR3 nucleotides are TGTGCCAGCAGCTTAGGCCTGGGACTAGCGGAAAGCTCCTACAATGAGCAGTTCTTC.

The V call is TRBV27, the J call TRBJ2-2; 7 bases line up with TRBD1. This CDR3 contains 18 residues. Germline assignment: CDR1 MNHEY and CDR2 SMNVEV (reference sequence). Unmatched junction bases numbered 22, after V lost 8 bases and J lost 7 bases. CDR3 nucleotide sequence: TGTGCCAGCCTTATCGATCTCCGGGAACAGGGGCCGGGCGGGGAGCTGTTTTTT. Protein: CASLIDLREQGPGGELFF.

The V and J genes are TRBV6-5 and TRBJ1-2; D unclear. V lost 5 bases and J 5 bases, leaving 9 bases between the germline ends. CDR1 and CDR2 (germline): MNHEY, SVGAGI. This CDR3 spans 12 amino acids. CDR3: CASSKSHYGYTF. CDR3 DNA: TGTGCCAGCAGTAAGAGTCATTATGGCTACACCTTC.

In nucleotides, the CDR3 is TGTGCCAGCAGTTTACAGGGGTGGTATGAGCAGTACTTC. Translated, it gives CASSLQGWYEQYF. The rearrangement uses TRBV28 and TRBJ2-7, with D possibly TRBD1 on 6 matching bases. V lost 2 bases and J 7 bases, leaving 12 bases between the germline ends. The V gene's germline CDR1 is MDHEN and CDR2 SYDVKM. The CDR3 loop spans 13 amino acids.

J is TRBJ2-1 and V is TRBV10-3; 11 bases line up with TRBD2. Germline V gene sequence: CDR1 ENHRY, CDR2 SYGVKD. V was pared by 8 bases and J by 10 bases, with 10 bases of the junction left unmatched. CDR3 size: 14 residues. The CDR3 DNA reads TGTGCCATCGGAGAGCTAGCGGGAGGTGGGGAGCAGTTCTTC. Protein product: CAIGELAGGGEQFF.

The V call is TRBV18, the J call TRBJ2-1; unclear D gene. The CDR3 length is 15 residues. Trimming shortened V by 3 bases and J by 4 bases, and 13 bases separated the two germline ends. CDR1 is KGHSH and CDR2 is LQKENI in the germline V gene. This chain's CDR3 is CASSPVELPYNEQFF. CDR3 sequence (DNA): TGTGCCAGCTCACCTGTAGAACTCCCTTACAATGAGCAGTTCTTC.

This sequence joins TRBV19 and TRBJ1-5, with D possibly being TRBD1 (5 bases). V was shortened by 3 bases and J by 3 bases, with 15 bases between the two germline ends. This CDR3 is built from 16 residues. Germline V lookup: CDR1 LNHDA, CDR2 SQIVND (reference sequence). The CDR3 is CASSILTDEINQPQHF. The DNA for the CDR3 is TGTGCCAGTAGTATTCTGACAGACGAGATCAATCAGCCCCAGCATTTT. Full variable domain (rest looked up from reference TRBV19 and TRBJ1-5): DGGITQSPKYLFRKEGQNVTLSCEQNLNHDAMYWYRQDPGQGLRLIYYSQIVNDFQKGDIAEGYSVSREKKESFPLTVTSAQKNPTAFYLCASSILTDEINQPQHFGDGTRLSIL.

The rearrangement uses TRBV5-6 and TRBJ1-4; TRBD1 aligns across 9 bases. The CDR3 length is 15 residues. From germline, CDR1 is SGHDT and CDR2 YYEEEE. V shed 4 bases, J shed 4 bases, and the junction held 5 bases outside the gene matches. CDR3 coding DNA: TGTGCCAGCAGCATACCGGGACAGGGTAATGAAAAACTGTTTTTT. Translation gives CASSIPGQGNEKLFF.

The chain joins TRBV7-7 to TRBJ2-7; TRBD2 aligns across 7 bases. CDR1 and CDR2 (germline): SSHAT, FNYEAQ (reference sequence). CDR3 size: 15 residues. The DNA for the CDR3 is TGTGCTAGCTCCCAAGGGGTAGCGGGCACCTACGAGCAGTACTTC. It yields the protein CASSQGVAGTYEQYF.

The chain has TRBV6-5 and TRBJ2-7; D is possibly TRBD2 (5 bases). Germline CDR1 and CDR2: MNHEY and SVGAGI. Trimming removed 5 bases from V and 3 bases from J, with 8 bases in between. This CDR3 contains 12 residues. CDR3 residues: CASSPSSYEQYF. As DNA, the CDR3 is TGTGCCAGCAGTCCTAGCAGCTACGAGCAGTACTTC.

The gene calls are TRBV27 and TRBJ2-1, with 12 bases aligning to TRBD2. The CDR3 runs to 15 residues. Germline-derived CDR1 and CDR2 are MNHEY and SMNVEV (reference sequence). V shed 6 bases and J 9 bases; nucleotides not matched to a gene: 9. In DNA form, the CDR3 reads TGTGCCAGCAGCCCCCTAGCGGGAGGGCCAGGTGAGCAGTTCTTC. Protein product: CASSPLAGGPGEQFF.

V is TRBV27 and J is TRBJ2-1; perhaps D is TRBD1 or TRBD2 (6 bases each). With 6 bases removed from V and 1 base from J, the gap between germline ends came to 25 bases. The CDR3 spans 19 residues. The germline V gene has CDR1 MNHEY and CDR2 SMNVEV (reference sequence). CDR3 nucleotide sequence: TGTGCCAGCAGCCTTTTGGGACATTTCGGGAGCGGGTCCTACAATGAGCAGTTCTTC. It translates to CASSLLGHFGSGSYNEQFF.

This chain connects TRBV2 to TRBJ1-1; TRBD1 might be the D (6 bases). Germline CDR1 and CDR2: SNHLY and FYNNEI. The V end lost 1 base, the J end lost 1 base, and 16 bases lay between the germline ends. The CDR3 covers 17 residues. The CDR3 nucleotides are TGTGCCAGCAGTGAAGTGGGGGTCCAAGGGGGGAACACTGAAGCTTTCTTT. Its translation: CASSEVGVQGGNTEAFF.

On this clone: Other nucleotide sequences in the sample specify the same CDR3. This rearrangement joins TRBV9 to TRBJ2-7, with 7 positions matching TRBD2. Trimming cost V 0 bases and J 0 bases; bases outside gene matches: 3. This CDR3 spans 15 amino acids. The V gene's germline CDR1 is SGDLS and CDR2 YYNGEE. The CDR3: CASSVGSGLSYEQYF. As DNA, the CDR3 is TGTGCCAGCAGCGTAGGTAGCGGGCTCTCCTACGAGCAGTACTTC.

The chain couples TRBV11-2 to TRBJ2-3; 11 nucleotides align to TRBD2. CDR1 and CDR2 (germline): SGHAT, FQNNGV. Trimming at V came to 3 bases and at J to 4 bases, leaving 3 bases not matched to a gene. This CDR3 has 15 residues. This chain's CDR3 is CASSFSGRVADTQYF. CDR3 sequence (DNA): TGTGCCAGCAGCTTTAGCGGGAGGGTGGCAGATACGCAGTATTTT.